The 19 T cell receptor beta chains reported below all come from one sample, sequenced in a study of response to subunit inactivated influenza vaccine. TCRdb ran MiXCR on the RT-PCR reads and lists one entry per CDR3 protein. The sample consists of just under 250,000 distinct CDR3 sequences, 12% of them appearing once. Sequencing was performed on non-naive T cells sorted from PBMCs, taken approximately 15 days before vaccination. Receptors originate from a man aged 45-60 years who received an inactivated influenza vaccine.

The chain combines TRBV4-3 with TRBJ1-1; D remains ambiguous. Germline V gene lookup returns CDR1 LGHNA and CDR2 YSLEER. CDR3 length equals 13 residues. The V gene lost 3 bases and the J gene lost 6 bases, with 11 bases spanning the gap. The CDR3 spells CASSHLGGPEAFF. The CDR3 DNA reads TGCGCCAGCAGCCACCTTGGCGGCCCTGAAGCTTTCTTT.

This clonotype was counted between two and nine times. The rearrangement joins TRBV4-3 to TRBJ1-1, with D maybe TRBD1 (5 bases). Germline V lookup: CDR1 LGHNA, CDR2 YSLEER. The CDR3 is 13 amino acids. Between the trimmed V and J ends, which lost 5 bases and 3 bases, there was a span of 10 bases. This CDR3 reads CASSSGKDTEAFF. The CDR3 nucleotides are TGCGCCAGCAGCTCAGGGAAGGACACTGAAGCTTTCTTT.

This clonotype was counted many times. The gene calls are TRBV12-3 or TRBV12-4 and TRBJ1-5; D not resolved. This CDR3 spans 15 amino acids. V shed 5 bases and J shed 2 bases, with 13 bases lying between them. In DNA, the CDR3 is TGTGCCAGCAGTCCTACAGAGGGCGGCAATCAGCCCCAGCATTTT. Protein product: CASSPTEGGNQPQHF.

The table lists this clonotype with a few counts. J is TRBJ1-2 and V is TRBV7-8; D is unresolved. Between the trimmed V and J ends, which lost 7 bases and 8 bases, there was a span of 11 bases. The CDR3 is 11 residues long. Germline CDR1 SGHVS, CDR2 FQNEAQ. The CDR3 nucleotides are TGTGCCAGCAAGTCTGTTCTCGGCTACACCTTC. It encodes CASKSVLGYTF.

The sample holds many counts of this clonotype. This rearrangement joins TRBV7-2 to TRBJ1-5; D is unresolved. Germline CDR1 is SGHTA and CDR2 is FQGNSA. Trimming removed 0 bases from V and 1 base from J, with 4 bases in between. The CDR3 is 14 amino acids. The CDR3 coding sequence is TGTGCCAGCAGCTTAGCTTTGAGCAATCAGCCCCAGCATTTT. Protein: CASSLALSNQPQHF.

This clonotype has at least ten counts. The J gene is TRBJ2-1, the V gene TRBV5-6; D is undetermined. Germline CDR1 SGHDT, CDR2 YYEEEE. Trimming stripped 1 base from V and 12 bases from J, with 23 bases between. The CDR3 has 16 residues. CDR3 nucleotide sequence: TGTGCCAGCAGCTTGATGGTGGAACATGCCAATGAGTGGCAGTTCTTC. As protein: CASSLMVEHANEWQFF.

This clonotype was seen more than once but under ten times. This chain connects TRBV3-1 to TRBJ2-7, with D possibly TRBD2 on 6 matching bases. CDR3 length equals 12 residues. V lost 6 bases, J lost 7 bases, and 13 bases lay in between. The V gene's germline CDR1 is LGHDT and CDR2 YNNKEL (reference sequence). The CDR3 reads CASRSGQREQYF. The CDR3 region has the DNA TGTGCCAGCAGGAGCGGGCAAAGGGAGCAGTACTTC.

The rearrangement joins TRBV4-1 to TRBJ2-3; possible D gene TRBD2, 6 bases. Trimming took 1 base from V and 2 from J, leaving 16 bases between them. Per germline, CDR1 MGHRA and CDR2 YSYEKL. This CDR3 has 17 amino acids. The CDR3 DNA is TGCGCCAGCAGCCAAGGATTTGGTCTAGCGCTCACAGATACGCAGTATTTT. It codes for CASSQGFGLALTDTQYF.

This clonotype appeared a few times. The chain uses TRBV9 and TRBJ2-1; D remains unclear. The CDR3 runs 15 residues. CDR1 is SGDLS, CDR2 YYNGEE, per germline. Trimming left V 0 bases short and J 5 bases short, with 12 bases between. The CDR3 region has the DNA TGTGCCAGCAGCGTAGAGTCTATACGTAACAATGAGCAGTTCTTC. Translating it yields CASSVESIRNNEQFF.

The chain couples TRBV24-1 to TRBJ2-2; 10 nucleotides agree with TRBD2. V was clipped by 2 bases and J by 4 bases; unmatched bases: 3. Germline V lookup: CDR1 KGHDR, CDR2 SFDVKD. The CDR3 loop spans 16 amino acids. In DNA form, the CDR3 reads TGTGCCACCAGTGATTCAGCGGGAGGGGCCACCGGGGAGCTGTTTTTT. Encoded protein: CATSDSAGGATGELFF.

As DNA, the CDR3 is TGTGCCAGCAGCTTAGGAAGGGCCAACACTGAAGCTTTCTTT. Protein product: CASSLGRANTEAFF. The genes are TRBV7-2 and TRBJ1-1; D is ambiguous. The CDR3 consists of 14 residues. Germline CDR1 and CDR2: SGHTA and FQGNSA. V lost 1 base and J 2 bases, leaving 8 bases between the germline ends.

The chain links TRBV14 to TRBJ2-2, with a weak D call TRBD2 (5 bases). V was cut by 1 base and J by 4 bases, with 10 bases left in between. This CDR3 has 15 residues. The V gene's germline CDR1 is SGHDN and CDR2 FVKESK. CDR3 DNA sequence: TGTGCCAGCAGCCAAGTAAGCGGCGGCACCGGGGAGCTGTTTTTT. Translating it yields CASSQVSGGTGELFF.

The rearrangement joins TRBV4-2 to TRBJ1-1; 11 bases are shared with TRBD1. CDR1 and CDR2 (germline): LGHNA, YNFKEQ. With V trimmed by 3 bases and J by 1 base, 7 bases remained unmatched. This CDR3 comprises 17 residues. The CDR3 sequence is CASSHPGQGAANTEAFF. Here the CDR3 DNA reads TGTGCCAGCAGCCACCCCGGACAGGGGGCGGCGAACACTGAAGCTTTCTTT.

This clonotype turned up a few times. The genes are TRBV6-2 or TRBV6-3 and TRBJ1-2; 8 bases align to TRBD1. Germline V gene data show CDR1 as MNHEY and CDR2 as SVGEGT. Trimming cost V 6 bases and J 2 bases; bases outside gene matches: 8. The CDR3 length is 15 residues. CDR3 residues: CASSRPGTGNYGYTF. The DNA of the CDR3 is TGTGCCAGCAGCCGACCCGGGACAGGCAACTATGGCTACACCTTC.

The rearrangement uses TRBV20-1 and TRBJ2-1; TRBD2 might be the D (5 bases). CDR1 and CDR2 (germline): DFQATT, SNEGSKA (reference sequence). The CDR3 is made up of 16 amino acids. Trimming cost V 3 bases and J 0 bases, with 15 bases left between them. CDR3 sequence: CSASSPSRSSYNEQFF. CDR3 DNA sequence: TGCAGTGCTAGTTCTCCTAGCCGTAGCTCCTACAATGAGCAGTTCTTC.

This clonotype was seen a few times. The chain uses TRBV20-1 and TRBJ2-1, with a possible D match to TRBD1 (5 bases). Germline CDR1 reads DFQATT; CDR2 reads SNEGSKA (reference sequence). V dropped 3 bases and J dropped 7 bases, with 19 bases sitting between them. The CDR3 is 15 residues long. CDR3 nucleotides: TGCAGTGCTAGCCCCCTGTTGGGGCTAGAGAATGAGCAGTTCTTC. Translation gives CSASPLLGLENEQFF.

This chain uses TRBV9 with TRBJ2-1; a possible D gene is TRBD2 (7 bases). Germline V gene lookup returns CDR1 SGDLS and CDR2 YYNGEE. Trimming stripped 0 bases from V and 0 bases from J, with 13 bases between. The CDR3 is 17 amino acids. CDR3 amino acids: CASSVGGGARSYNEQFF. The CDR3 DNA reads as TGTGCCAGCAGCGTAGGAGGGGGGGCACGCTCCTACAATGAGCAGTTCTTC.

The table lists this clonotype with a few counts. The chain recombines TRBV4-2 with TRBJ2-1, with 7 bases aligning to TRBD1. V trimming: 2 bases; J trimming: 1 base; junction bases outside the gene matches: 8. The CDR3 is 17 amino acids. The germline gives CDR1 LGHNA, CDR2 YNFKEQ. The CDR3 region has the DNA TGTGCCAGCAGCCAACCTACAGGGGCCCTATCCTACAATGAGCAGTTCTTC. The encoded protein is CASSQPTGALSYNEQFF.

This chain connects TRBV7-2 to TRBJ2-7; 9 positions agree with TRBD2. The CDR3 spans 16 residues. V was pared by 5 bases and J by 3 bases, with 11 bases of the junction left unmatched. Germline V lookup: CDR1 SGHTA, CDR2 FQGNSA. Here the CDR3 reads CASSISTSGWDYEQYF. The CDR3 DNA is TGTGCCAGCAGCATCAGCACTAGCGGGTGGGACTACGAGCAGTACTTC.